This T cell receptor (beta chain) derives from a study of beta chain features in type 1 diabetes. The sequenced template was cDNA made from the entire isolated RNA. Some clones are missing from TCRdb's copy, which holds only in-frame ones; the method was immunoSEQ multiplex PCR. The sample consists of approximately 150,000 clones, about 13% of them appearing once. A few counts support this clone. The antigen is unknown. Trimming cost V 6 bases and J 4 bases; bases outside gene matches: 4. Germline V gene lookup returns CDR1 MDHEN and CDR2 SYDVKM. The CDR3 has 13 amino acids. Study-level points and caveats: Type 1 diabetes patients had TCRB CDR3s that were shorter (moderately but significantly so) in all four CD4+ subsets. PCR might show a preference for shorter templates, equally across patients and controls.

This receptor was obtained from a man younger than 35 with type 1 diabetes. The sample comprised central memory CD4+ T cells from blood. The chain is built from TRBV28 and TRBJ2-7; TRBD1 matches 9 bases. CDR3: CASRDRGRYEQYF. The CDR3 DNA sequence: TGTGCCAGCAGGGACAGGGGAAGGTACGAGCAGTACTTC.